Below are 8 T cell receptor beta chains sequenced from a single sample in a study of cytomegalovirus exposure and HLA in healthy donors. The PCR used 60 Vbeta and 13 Jbeta primers. TCRdb's copy holds only in-frame clones and misses some; the assay was immunoSEQ multiplex PCR. The sample includes approximately 190,000 clones, around 85% of them seen just once. Sequenced sample: PBMCs. These receptors originate from a man aged 45-65 years in good health and CMV-seronegative.

Concerning this clone itself: At one end the junction does not follow the germline gene, possibly because of a read error. The V and J genes are TRBV6-5 and TRBJ1-1; D is undetermined. The CDR3 consists of 13 residues. Germline V lookup: CDR1 MNHEY, CDR2 SVGAGI. CDR3 DNA: TGTGCCAGCAGCCGAAGAGGGAACAATGAAGCTTTCTTT. This encodes CASSRRGNNEAFF.

In the case of this clone: Other DNA sequences within the sample encode an identical CDR3. This chain joins TRBV9 and TRBJ2-1, with a tentative D call TRBD2 (6 bases). Germline values: CDR1 SGDLS, CDR2 YYNGEE. This CDR3 region has 17 residues. Trimming took 0 bases from V and 8 from J, leaving 21 bases between them. The CDR3 bases are TGTGCCAGCAGCGTAGCAAGGGGCGGGGTCGAGGGGCATGAGCAGTTCTTC. It specifies CASSVARGGVEGHEQFF.

This clone appeared a single time. The chain combines TRBV5-8 with TRBJ1-5; maybe TRBD1 (5 bases). Trimming removed 1 base from V and 7 bases from J, with 12 bases in between. The CDR3 sequence is 14 residues long. From germline, CDR1 is SGHTS and CDR2 YDEGEE. In DNA form, the CDR3 reads TGTGCCAGCAGCTTGAAAGGGGCCTTGCAGCCCCAGCATTTT. Translated: CASSLKGALQPQHF.

This clone has a single count. This chain connects TRBV18 to TRBJ1-2; TRBD1 matches 9 bases. The CDR3 is 13 residues long. The junction had 4 bases not matched to a gene; V was cut back by 3 bases and J by 8 bases. Germline V gene data show CDR1 as KGHSH and CDR2 as LQKENI. CDR3 sequence (DNA): TGTGCCAGCTCACCGCCGGGACAGGGAGGCTACACCTTC. Its protein product is CASSPPGQGGYTF.

As concerns this clone: The sample has other DNA sequences that encode this CDR3 too. The V call is TRBV5-5, the J call TRBJ2-7; no definite D call. V was trimmed by 2 bases and J by 2 bases, leaving 5 bases between them. CDR1 is SGHKS, CDR2 YYEKEE, per germline (reference sequence). The length of the CDR3 is 12 residues. The CDR3 bases are TGTGCCAGCAGCTTTGGAGCCTACGAGCAGTACTTC. As protein: CASSFGAYEQYF.

V usage is TRBV7-2 and J usage is TRBJ2-7; D is undetermined. The V and J ends lost 5 bases and 3 bases respectively, with 5 bases between them. Germline-derived CDR1 and CDR2 are SGHTA and FQGNSA. This CDR3 has 11 amino acids. Here the CDR3 DNA reads TGTGCCAGCAGCGAGAACTACGAGCAGTACTTC. This sequence encodes CASSENYEQYF. The whole variable domain, filled in from reference TRBV7-2 and TRBJ2-7, reads GAGVSQSPSNKVTEKGKDVELRCDPISGHTALYWYRQSLGQGLEFLIYFQGNSAPDKSGLPSDRFSAERTGGSVSTLTIQRTQQEDSAVYLCASSENYEQYFGPGTRLTVT.

The rearrangement links TRBV7-2 to TRBJ1-5; D is possibly TRBD1 (6 bases). V was pared by 3 bases and J by 2 bases, with 8 bases between. The CDR3 length is 14 residues. The germline V gene has CDR1 SGHTA and CDR2 FQGNSA. The CDR3 region is CASSLRQGNQPQHF. The DNA for the CDR3 is TGTGCCAGCAGCTTGCGACAGGGCAATCAGCCCCAGCATTTT.

Of note for this clone: The junction departs from the called germline gene at one end, perhaps through a read error. The chain joins TRBV7-8 to TRBJ2-2, with 9 bases matching TRBD1. The CDR3 covers 15 residues. The V gene's germline CDR1 is SGHVS and CDR2 FQNEAQ. The DNA for the CDR3 is TGTGCCAGCAGCTTCGGGACAGGGAACTCCGGGGAGCTGTTTTTT. It encodes CASSFGTGNSGELFF.